The 29 T cell receptor beta chains listed next were all sequenced from one sample in a study of shared clonotypes between healthy human individuals. TCRdb's copy holds only in-frame clones and misses some; the assay was immunoSEQ multiplex PCR. Here the sample spans millions of clones, approximately 95% being singletons. Material for sequencing was naive CD4+ T cells sorted from blood. Subset reported: CD45RA+ positively selected. These receptors were taken from a man between 18 and 29 years old in good health.

This chain connects TRBV19 to TRBJ2-4; no definite D call. Trimming cost V 3 bases and J 1 base, with 10 bases left between them. This CDR3 is 15 amino acids long. In germline, CDR1 is LNHDA, CDR2 SQIVND (reference sequence). The CDR3 is CASSMLGFAKNIQYF. For the CDR3, the DNA is TGTGCCAGTAGTATGTTAGGGTTTGCCAAAAACATTCAGTACTTC.

The chain combines TRBV28 with TRBJ2-2; D unresolved. This CDR3 is built from 14 residues. V was cut by 3 bases and J by 6 bases, with 11 bases left in between. The germline V gene has CDR1 MDHEN and CDR2 SYDVKM. The CDR3 DNA reads as TGTGCCAGCAGTTTTCTGGGAAACGCCGGGGAGCTGTTTTTT. This gives the protein CASSFLGNAGELFF.

The J gene is TRBJ2-5, the V gene TRBV5-1; a possible D gene is TRBD1 (6 bases). CDR3 size: 15 residues. Germline CDR1 is SGHRS and CDR2 is YFSETQ. V lost 0 bases and J lost 1, with 10 bases in between. The CDR3 region has the DNA TGCGCCAGCAGCTTGGGCCAGGGGTTCCAAGAGACCCAGTACTTC. Translated, it gives CASSLGQGFQETQYF.

CDR3 region: CAIRPETNEKLFF. Here the CDR3 DNA reads TGTGCCATCCGTCCGGAAACTAATGAAAAACTGTTTTTT. The J gene is TRBJ1-4, the V gene TRBV10-3, with no clear D. The CDR3 is 13 residues long. Trimming stripped 8 bases from V and 1 base from J, with 8 bases between. Germline V gene sequence: CDR1 ENHRY, CDR2 SYGVKD.

CDR3 protein: CASRPVLAGYEQYF. CDR3 in DNA: TGTGCCAGCAGGCCAGTTTTAGCGGGGTACGAGCAGTACTTC. The chain joins TRBV7-8 to TRBJ2-7; 8 nucleotides agree with TRBD2. The length of the CDR3 is 14 residues. Trimming cost V 6 bases and J 4 bases; bases outside gene matches: 8. The germline V gene encodes CDR1 SGHVS and CDR2 FQNEAQ.

V gene TRBV7-2 combines with J gene TRBJ1-1; no definite D call. The CDR3 has 13 amino acids. V lost 1 base and J lost 4, with 7 bases in between. Germline CDR1 is SGHTA and CDR2 is FQGNSA. DNA of the CDR3: TGTGCCAGCAGCTTAGAAAAATTCACTGAAGCTTTCTTT. The encoded protein is CASSLEKFTEAFF.

The chain employs TRBV6-5 and TRBJ2-7, with TRBD2 matching over 7 bases. The CDR3 length is 11 residues. Germline trimming cut 5 bases from V and 5 bases from J; bases unmatched to any gene: 0. The germline CDR1 and CDR2 sequences are MNHEY and SVGAGI. In DNA, the CDR3 is TGTGCCAGCAGTGCGGGGGACGAGCAGTACTTC. Translating it yields CASSAGDEQYF.

CDR3 region: CASSEAGRAEAFF. The DNA of the CDR3 is TGTGCCAGCAGTGAAGCGGGAAGGGCTGAAGCTTTCTTT. The gene calls are TRBV2 and TRBJ1-1; D not certain. The CDR3 extends over 13 amino acids. The V end was cut by 0 bases, the J end by 6 bases, with 8 bases between. In germline, CDR1 is SNHLY, CDR2 FYNNEI.

The chain recombines TRBV30 with TRBJ2-1; 7 positions agree with TRBD2. Germline CDR1 is GTSNPN and CDR2 is SVGIG (reference sequence). The V gene end was trimmed by 0 bases and the J gene end by 4 bases; junction bases not matched to a gene: 3. This CDR3 is built from 14 residues. This chain's CDR3 is CAWSVYSGYNEQFF. Written as DNA, the CDR3 is TGTGCCTGGAGTGTATATAGCGGGTACAATGAGCAGTTCTTC.

The rearrangement joins TRBV6-1 to TRBJ1-1, with TRBD1 identical over 7 bases. V was clipped by 5 bases and J by 7 bases; unmatched bases: 10. Germline V gene lookup returns CDR1 MNHNS and CDR2 SASEGT. This CDR3 spans 14 amino acids. The CDR3 DNA sequence: TGTGCCAGCAGTTCCGAGCATGCAGGGGGTGAAGCTTTCTTT. Translated: CASSSEHAGGEAFF.

The chain uses TRBV30 and TRBJ1-5, with D possibly being TRBD1 (5 bases). Germline V CDR1 and CDR2: GTSNPN, SVGIG (reference sequence). Trimming shortened V by 0 bases and J by 0 bases, and 24 bases separated the two germline ends. This CDR3 region has 20 residues. The CDR3 coding sequence is TGTGCCTGGAGTGTAAACCGAAACACAGGTTTTAGGGTTAGCAATCAGCCCCAGCATTTT. This sequence encodes CAWSVNRNTGFRVSNQPQHF.

In DNA form, the CDR3 reads TGTGCCAGCTCACCACTAAAGACAGGGAGTTCTGGGGCCAACGTCCTGACTTTC. It encodes CASSPLKTGSSGANVLTF. The gene calls are TRBV18 and TRBJ2-6, with 7 nucleotides matching TRBD1. After removal of 1 base from V and 1 base from J, the junction contained 7 bases not matched to a gene. This CDR3 spans 18 amino acids. Germline V gives CDR1 KGHSH, CDR2 LQKENI. The full variable domain, rest sourced from reference TRBV18 and TRBJ2-6, is NAGVMQNPRHLVRRRGQEARLRCSPMKGHSHVYWYRQLPEEGLKFMVYLQKENIIDESGMPKERFSAEFPKEGPSILRIQQVVRGDSAAYFCASSPLKTGSSGANVLTFGAGSRLTVL.

The chain joins TRBV27 to TRBJ1-2, with a tentative D call TRBD1 (5 bases). The CDR3 is 15 residues long. Germline assignment: CDR1 MNHEY and CDR2 SMNVEV (reference sequence). The V end lost 3 bases, the J end lost 5 bases, and 16 bases lay between the germline ends. The DNA of the CDR3 is TGTGCCAGCAGTTTCATTGATCGAAAGGGGTATGGCTACACCTTC. Translation gives CASSFIDRKGYGYTF.

The chain has TRBV19 and TRBJ2-3; 7 bases fit TRBD1. This CDR3 has 13 residues. CDR1 is LNHDA, CDR2 SQIVND, per germline (reference sequence). V shed 9 bases and J 3 bases; nucleotides not matched to a gene: 6. The CDR3 nucleotides read TGTGCCAGCGCCCCGACAGGGACAGATACGCAGTATTTT. The encoded protein is CASAPTGTDTQYF.

About this clone: The identical CDR3 is also encoded by other nucleotide sequences in the sample. The V gene is TRBV28, the J gene TRBJ2-5; D is ambiguous. The CDR3 covers 13 residues. Germline assignment: CDR1 MDHEN and CDR2 SYDVKM. V lost 3 bases and J 5 bases, leaving 10 bases between the germline ends. The CDR3 region has the DNA TGTGCCAGCAGTTTCGGCGGTAGGGAGACCCAGTACTTC. Protein product: CASSFGGRETQYF.

The chain joins TRBV5-1 to TRBJ2-2; TRBD1 matches 8 bases. Germline loops: CDR1 SGHRS, CDR2 YFSETQ. The CDR3 extends over 14 amino acids. The trim removed 4 bases at V and 6 bases at J, leaving 5 bases unmatched. The CDR3 DNA follows: TGCGCCAGCAGCCTATTACAGGGGGCCGGGGAGCTGTTTTTT. Amino acids: CASSLLQGAGELFF. The full variable domain, completed using reference TRBV5-1 and TRBJ2-2, is KAGVTQTPRYLIKTRGQQVTLSCSPISGHRSVSWYQQTPGQGLQFLFEYFSETQRNKGNFPGRFSGRQFSNSRSEMNVSTLELGDSALYLCASSLLQGAGELFFGEGSRLTVL.

A word on this clone: The same CDR3 arises from other DNA sequences in this sample as well. V and J are TRBV7-2 and TRBJ2-7, with D hard to call. CDR1 is SGHTA and CDR2 is FQGNSA in the germline V gene. The CDR3 sequence is 14 residues long. V gave up 1 base and J gave up 1 base, with 8 bases separating them. CDR3 loop: CASSLVGNSYEQYF. CDR3 DNA sequence: TGTGCCAGCAGCTTAGTTGGTAATTCCTACGAGCAGTACTTC.

The chain employs TRBV28 and TRBJ1-2, with 7 nucleotides matching TRBD1. CDR3 length: 15 amino acids. V lost 1 base, J lost 4 bases, and 6 bases stayed unmatched. Germline CDR1 MDHEN, CDR2 SYDVKM. CDR3 DNA: TGTGCCAGCAGTTTATCAGGACAGGAGGTCTATGGCTACACCTTC. Protein product: CASSLSGQEVYGYTF.

The rearrangement joins TRBV4-2 to TRBJ1-4; D not resolved. V was cut by 0 bases and J by 0 bases, with 14 bases left in between. The CDR3 has 18 amino acids. Germline V CDR1 and CDR2: LGHNA, YNFKEQ. CDR3 in amino acids: CASSQDPAPAATNEKLFF. DNA for the CDR3: TGTGCCAGCAGCCAAGATCCCGCGCCAGCTGCAACTAATGAAAAACTGTTTTTT.

CDR3 sequence (DNA): TGTGCCAGCAGCTTACCCCGGGACAGGGTTGACACTGAAGCTTTCTTT. Translated: CASSLPRDRVDTEAFF. V usage is TRBV7-9 and J usage is TRBJ1-1, with TRBD1 identical over 9 bases. Unmatched junction bases numbered 7, after V lost 2 bases and J lost 3 bases. From germline, CDR1 is SEHNR and CDR2 FQNEAQ (reference sequence). This CDR3 contains 16 residues. Full variable domain (missing parts from reference TRBV7-9 and TRBJ1-1): DTGVSQNPRHKITKRGQNVTFRCDPISEHNRLYWYRQTLGQGPEFLTYFQNEAQLEKSRLLSDRFSAERPKGSFSTLEIQRTEQGDSAMYLCASSLPRDRVDTEAFFGQGTRLTVV.

This clone has a single count. The gene calls are TRBV30 and TRBJ2-6, with D unresolved. This CDR3 is 14 amino acids long. The V gene's germline CDR1 is GTSNPN and CDR2 SVGIG (reference sequence). V dropped 1 base and J dropped 2 bases, with 6 bases sitting between them. CDR3 sequence reads: CAWSGSPGANVLTF. CDR3 nucleotide sequence: TGTGCCTGGAGTGGGAGTCCTGGGGCCAACGTCCTGACTTTC. The full variable domain, completed using reference TRBV30 and TRBJ2-6, is SQTIHQWPATLVQPVGSPLSLECTVEGTSNPNLYWYRQAAGRGLQLLFYSVGIGQISSEVPQNLSASRPQDRQFILSSKKLLLSDSGFYLCAWSGSPGANVLTFGAGSRLTVL.

The chain couples TRBV10-3 to TRBJ2-7; the D gene is possibly TRBD2 (6 bases). Deletions cut 3 bases from V and 2 bases from J, with 17 bases between. The V gene's germline CDR1 is ENHRY and CDR2 SYGVKD. CDR3 size: 16 residues. In DNA form, the CDR3 reads TGTGCCATCAGTGACTATCCATGGCGGGATACCTACGAGCAGTACTTC. Protein sequence: CAISDYPWRDTYEQYF.

This chain uses TRBV5-1 with TRBJ2-2; TRBD1 or TRBD2 may be the D gene (5 bases each). The germline V gene has CDR1 SGHRS and CDR2 YFSETQ. The CDR3 spans 14 residues. V shed 1 base and J shed 4 bases, with 8 bases lying between them. This CDR3 reads CASSLQGTTGELFF. CDR3 DNA sequence: TGCGCCAGCAGCTTGCAAGGGACCACCGGGGAGCTGTTTTTT.

V is TRBV19 and J is TRBJ2-5, with TRBD2 as a possible D gene (7 bases). Germline values: CDR1 LNHDA, CDR2 SQIVND (reference sequence). The length of the CDR3 is 13 residues. V dropped 7 bases and J dropped 5 bases, with 14 bases sitting between them. The CDR3 sequence is CASNRGAGETQYF. As DNA, the CDR3 is TGTGCCAGTAATCGGGGGGCCGGCGAGACCCAGTACTTC.

The chain carries TRBV5-6 and TRBJ2-5; 7 nucleotides match TRBD2. Germline V gene data show CDR1 as SGHDT and CDR2 as YYEEEE. The CDR3 totals 16 residues. The J segment lost 4 bases and the V segment lost 4 bases, leaving 13 bases of the junction unmatched. The DNA for the CDR3 is TGTGCCAGCAGCCGATTTAGCGGACTAGGAAGAGAGACCCAGTACTTC. Protein: CASSRFSGLGRETQYF.

The J gene is TRBJ2-7, the V gene TRBV6-1; D could derive from TRBD1 or TRBD2 (5 bases each). This CDR3 spans 15 amino acids. V lost 5 bases and J 5 bases, leaving 19 bases between the germline ends. Germline-derived CDR1 and CDR2 are MNHNS and SASEGT. CDR3 amino acids: CASSRSGTSGDEQYF. CDR3 coding DNA: TGTGCCAGCAGTCGGTCCGGGACCTCAGGAGACGAGCAGTACTTC.

V usage is TRBV30 and J usage is TRBJ1-3; D is possibly TRBD1 (5 bases). Germline values: CDR1 GTSNPN, CDR2 SVGIG (reference sequence). Trimming took off 1 base at V and 0 bases at J, with 10 bases between the two ends. The CDR3 is 15 residues long. In DNA form, the CDR3 reads TGTGCCTGGAGTGCAGGGTGGGGCTCTGGAAACACCATATATTTT. Protein sequence: CAWSAGWGSGNTIYF.

The V and J genes are TRBV28 and TRBJ2-7, with no clear D. Germline V gene data show CDR1 as MDHEN and CDR2 as SYDVKM. The V end was cut by 8 bases, the J end by 0 bases, with 8 bases between. The CDR3 is 12 amino acids. This chain's CDR3 is CASLTSSYEQYF. CDR3 DNA: TGTGCCAGCCTAACAAGCTCCTACGAGCAGTACTTC.

As regards this clone: The sample carries other DNA sequences with the same CDR3. The rearrangement joins TRBV6-1 to TRBJ1-2; D gene uncertain. Trimming took 4 bases from V and 2 from J, leaving 8 bases between them. This CDR3 contains 13 residues. From germline, CDR1 is MNHNS and CDR2 SASEGT. DNA for the CDR3: TGTGCCAGCAGTGTGGGATCCAACTATGGCTACACCTTC. Encoded protein: CASSVGSNYGYTF.